Listed below are T cell receptor beta chains from one sample, sequenced in a study of cytomegalovirus exposure and HLA in healthy donors. Profiled with immunoSEQ multiplex PCR; TCRdb holds only in-frame clones, not every one. The sample holds some 87,000 clones, about 96% seen once. The sequenced sample was PBMCs. The receptors shown here come from a woman aged 18-35 years in good health and CMV-seronegative. The CDR3 runs from the conserved cysteine through the conserved F or W. D genes are given only for firm matches. Some rows have no size entry. The others give once, few or many, or a class for an expanded clone.

cdr3_nt | cdr3_aa | v_call | clone_size | d_call | j_call | cdr3_length
TGTGCCAGTAGTATCCGTGTAGGGGACACCGGGGAGCTGTTTTTT | CASSIRVGDTGELFF | TRBV19 | - | - | TRBJ2-2 | 15
TGTGCCAGCAGTGGGACTAGAGCCTACGAGCAGTACTTC | CASSGTRAYEQYF | TRBV27 | - | TRBD2 | TRBJ2-7 | 13
TGTGCCAGCTCACCATCGCAGGGAGGGTACGAGCAGTACTTC | CASSPSQGGYEQYF | TRBV18 | many | TRBD2 | TRBJ2-7 | 14
TGCGCCAGCAGCTTGAGCGTTGCGGGAGTAGGCGATGAGCAGTTCTTC | CASSLSVAGVGDEQFF | TRBV5-1 | - | TRBD2 | TRBJ2-1 | 16
TGTGCCAGCAGCCCCCCGGGACAGAACTATGGCTACACCTTC | CASSPPGQNYGYTF | TRBV7-6 | - | TRBD1 | TRBJ1-2 | 14
TGTGCCAGCAGTTTTGGGCTACAAGAGACCCAGTACTTC | CASSFGLQETQYF | TRBV28 | - | - | TRBJ2-5 | 13
TGTGCCAGCAGCCTTAGCCCAAGAACCGGAACCACTGAAGCTTTCTTT | CASSLSPRTGTTEAFF | TRBV13 | - | - | TRBJ1-1 | 16
TGTGCCAGCAGCTCTGGACTGGAACCTGAAGCTTTCTTT | CASSSGLEPEAFF | TRBV6-5 | - | - | TRBJ1-1 | 13
TGTGCCAGCAGACAAAGCGGGATCACAGATACGCAGTATTTT | CASRQSGITDTQYF | TRBV7-2 | - | TRBD2 | TRBJ2-3 | 14
TGTGCCAGCTCACGACAGGGGGCCGGGGAGCTGTTTTTT | CASSRQGAGELFF | TRBV18 | - | TRBD1 | TRBJ2-2 | 13
TGTGCCAGCAGCTTACTCGGTAGCTCCTACAATGAGCAGTTCTTC | CASSLLGSSYNEQFF | TRBV11-2 | - | - | TRBJ2-1 | 15
TGTGCCAGCAGCTTGGCCGGGACACTTAACTATGGCTACACCTTC | CASSLAGTLNYGYTF | TRBV5-4 | - | - | TRBJ1-2 | 15
TGTGCCAGCAGCCCCTCTCTTGGCAGCTCTGGAAACACCATATATTTT | CASSPSLGSSGNTIYF | TRBV11-2 | - | - | TRBJ1-3 | 16
TGTGCCAGCAGCGATAGACAGGGACGGGCTTACGATGAGCAGTTCTTC | CASSDRQGRAYDEQFF | TRBV7-8 | - | TRBD1 | TRBJ2-1 | 16
TGTGCCAGCGGACCCGGGACTAGCGGGAGTTACGAGCAGTACTTC | CASGPGTSGSYEQYF | TRBV11-2 | - | TRBD2 | TRBJ2-7 | 15
TGTGCCAGCAGCTCCAGACTAGCGGGTTTTTACAATGAGCAGTTCTTC | CASSSRLAGFYNEQFF | TRBV6-6 | - | TRBD2 | TRBJ2-1 | 16
TGTGCCAGCAGCGTTACAGGCTACGAGCAGTACTTC | CASSVTGYEQYF | TRBV9 | - | - | TRBJ2-7 | 12
TGCAGCGGCCGAGCCGGGACTAGTTTCGAGCAGTACTTC | CSGRAGTSFEQYF | TRBV29-1 | - | TRBD2 | TRBJ2-7 | 13
TGTGCCAGCAGTTTTCGCCAGGGAGGGTATACGCAGTATTTT | CASSFRQGGYTQYF | TRBV28 | - | TRBD2 | TRBJ2-3 | 14
TGTGCCAGCAGCGTAGGAGGCGTTAGGACTGAAGCTTTCTTT | CASSVGGVRTEAFF | TRBV9 | - | - | TRBJ1-1 | 14
TGTGCCAGCAGCTTTACGGGGGATAAGGGCAAAAACATTCAGTACTTC | CASSFTGDKGKNIQYF | TRBV7-7 | - | - | TRBJ2-4 | 16
TGTGCCAGCAGCGTAGCCGGGACTAGCGGGCGGAATGAGCAGTTCTTC | CASSVAGTSGRNEQFF | TRBV9 | once | TRBD2 | TRBJ2-1 | 16
TGTGCCACCAGCAGAGGTCCGGGACAGGGGGTTAGCAATCAGCCCCAGCATTTT | CATSRGPGQGVSNQPQHF | TRBV15 | once | TRBD1 | TRBJ1-5 | 18
TGTGCCAGCAGCTTACAGGGTTCCAAAACGCAGTATTTT | CASSLQGSKTQYF | TRBV5-6 | - | - | TRBJ2-3 | 13
TGTGCCAGCAGCCAAGTGCTAGGATTGAACACTGAAGCTTTCTTT | CASSQVLGLNTEAFF | TRBV4-2 | - | - | TRBJ1-1 | 15
TGTGCCAGCAGTAGAGGGGGCGTGGGCTATGGCTACACCTTC | CASSRGGVGYGYTF | TRBV27 | - | TRBD1 | TRBJ1-2 | 14
TGTGCCAGCAGTGACTCCCAAAACACCGGGGAGCTGTTTTTT | CASSDSQNTGELFF | TRBV6-4 | - | - | TRBJ2-2 | 14
TGTGCCAGCAGCGGATGGAGCGGCTACGAGCAGTACTTC | CASSGWSGYEQYF | TRBV7-2 | - | - | TRBJ2-7 | 13
TGTGCCTGGGAACGAGCTGCTGGAAACACCATATATTTT | CAWERAAGNTIYF | TRBV30 | - | - | TRBJ1-3 | 13
TGTGCCAGCAGCCCCCCCGCAGCGAGACAGAGGACTAGCGGGACGTGGTACGAGCAGTACTTC | CASSPPAARQRTSGTWYEQYF | TRBV28 | - | TRBD2 | TRBJ2-7 | 21
TGTGCCAGCAGCTTAGTCGGGGGGAACAATGAGCAGTTCTTC | CASSLVGGNNEQFF | TRBV11-2 | few | TRBD2 | TRBJ2-1 | 14
TGTGCCAGCTCACTGCCAGGGGTCGAGCAGTACTTC | CASSLPGVEQYF | TRBV18 | - | - | TRBJ2-7 | 12
TGTGCCAGTAGTACGACTTTCGCTAGCACAGATACGCAGTATTTT | CASSTTFASTDTQYF | TRBV19 | - | - | TRBJ2-3 | 15
TGTGCCAGCAATACACCGGGACTCTCCCTCTACGAGCAGTACTTC | CASNTPGLSLYEQYF | TRBV6-1 | - | - | TRBJ2-7 | 15
TGTGCCAGCAGTTACGGCGGGCGCGGGTACGAGCAGTACTTC | CASSYGGRGYEQYF | TRBV6-5 | - | - | TRBJ2-7 | 14
TGTGCCAGTAGTATAGTGACAGAGAATCAGCCCCAGCATTTT | CASSIVTENQPQHF | TRBV19 | - | - | TRBJ1-5 | 14
TGTGCCAGTTTTACATCCGGGACAGTAGATGGCTACACCTTC | CASFTSGTVDGYTF | TRBV19 | - | TRBD1 | TRBJ1-2 | 14
TGTGCCAGCAGCCCCAGCACTTATCTCTACAGATACAATGAGCAGTTCTTC | CASSPSTYLYRYNEQFF | TRBV5-4 | - | - | TRBJ2-1 | 17
TGCAGCGTTGAGGGACAGCCTAGGGAGCTGTTTTTT | CSVEGQPRELFF | TRBV29-1 | - | TRBD1 | TRBJ2-2 | 12